The 9 T cell receptor beta chains below come from one sample, sequenced in a study of blood T cell repertoires in COVID-19. The repertoire was sequenced with immunoSEQ multiplex PCR; TCRdb's copy has only in-frame clones and lacks some. The repertoire has 410,000 or so clones, approximately 89% of them found once; the top ten carry approximately 1.5%. The sequenced material came from peripheral blood. These receptor sequences come from a woman aged 40 to 55 with COVID-19, enrolled during active disease.

The sample holds one count of this clone. The chain combines TRBV19 with TRBJ2-2, with D perhaps matching TRBD1 (6 bases). The CDR3 has 16 amino acids. Between the trimmed V and J ends, which lost 6 bases and 0 bases, there was a span of 14 bases. Germline V lookup: CDR1 LNHDA, CDR2 SQIVND (reference sequence). CDR3 sequence: CASSRSGTTNTGELFF. The CDR3 region has the DNA TGTGCCAGTAGCAGAAGTGGGACAACGAACACCGGGGAGCTGTTTTTT.

This chain links TRBV5-1 with TRBJ2-3, with D maybe TRBD2 (6 bases). Germline-derived CDR1 and CDR2 are SGHRS and YFSETQ. V was shortened by 7 bases and J by 4 bases, with 22 bases between the two germline ends. This CDR3 spans 16 amino acids. Here the CDR3 reads CASSPEVTGVADTQYF. In nucleotides, the CDR3 is TGCGCCAGCTCTCCCGAGGTAACGGGGGTTGCAGATACGCAGTATTTT.

The V gene is TRBV7-2, the J gene TRBJ2-3; 7 bases fit TRBD1. The CDR3 is 15 amino acids. Unmatched junction bases numbered 7, after V lost 2 bases and J lost 5 bases. From germline, CDR1 is SGHTA and CDR2 FQGNSA. CDR3 in amino acids: CASSLTRTGEDTQYF. CDR3 sequence (DNA): TGTGCCAGCAGCTTAACGCGGACAGGTGAAGATACGCAGTATTTT. Variable domain in full (rest from reference TRBV7-2 and TRBJ2-3): GAGVSQSPSNKVTEKGKDVELRCDPISGHTALYWYRQSLGQGLEFLIYFQGNSAPDKSGLPSDRFSAERTGGSVSTLTIQRTQQEDSAVYLCASSLTRTGEDTQYFGPGTRLTVL.

The V call is TRBV20-1, the J call TRBJ2-1, with 7 bases identical to TRBD1. The germline V gene has CDR1 DFQATT and CDR2 SNEGSKA (reference sequence). With V trimmed by 3 bases and J by 6 bases, 2 bases remained unmatched. This CDR3 spans 12 amino acids. CDR3 residues: CSASRQGNEQFF. The CDR3 DNA reads TGCAGTGCTAGTCGACAGGGCAATGAGCAGTTCTTC.

CDR3 residues: CASSDTGRSDTQYF. CDR3 sequence (DNA): TGTGCCAGCAGTGACACAGGGCGGTCAGATACGCAGTATTTT. The chain has TRBV25-1 and TRBJ2-3; possibly TRBD1 for D (6 bases). Germline V gene data show CDR1 as MGHDK and CDR2 as SYGVNS. V dropped 3 bases and J dropped 4 bases, with 11 bases sitting between them. CDR3 length: 14 residues.

The rearrangement links TRBV5-6 to TRBJ2-1, with D possibly TRBD2 on 5 matching bases. The CDR3 is 15 residues long. V dropped 4 bases and J dropped 1 base, with 12 bases sitting between them. Germline lookup yields CDR1 SGHDT and CDR2 YYEEEE. The CDR3 spells CASSRGLVSYNEQFF. CDR3 in DNA: TGTGCCAGCAGCCGAGGACTGGTGTCCTACAATGAGCAGTTCTTC.

This chain joins TRBV6-2 or TRBV6-3 and TRBJ1-3; 7 nucleotides line up with TRBD1. CDR1 and CDR2 from the germline V gene are MNHEY and SVGEGT. The trim removed 5 bases at V and 1 base at J, leaving 14 bases unmatched. The CDR3 totals 18 residues. CDR3 DNA: TGTGCCAGCAGTAAAACCGCCCCGGGACAGAAGTCTGGAAACACCATATATTTT. Its protein product is CASSKTAPGQKSGNTIYF.

CDR3 nucleotide sequence: TGCGCCAGCAGTCCACAGGGGGGTGTGTACGAGCAGTACTTC. It is translated as CASSPQGGVYEQYF. The V call is TRBV5-1, the J call TRBJ2-7; 8 bases map to TRBD1. V shed 5 bases and J 4 bases; nucleotides not matched to a gene: 8. The germline V gene encodes CDR1 SGHRS and CDR2 YFSETQ. The CDR3 extends over 14 amino acids.

The V and J genes are TRBV7-9 and TRBJ1-2; possibly TRBD1 for D (5 bases). Between the trimmed V and J ends, which lost 5 bases and 8 bases, there was a span of 18 bases. This CDR3 contains 14 residues. Germline assignment: CDR1 SEHNR and CDR2 FQNEAQ (reference sequence). The CDR3: CASSLQDWGGGYTF. The CDR3 DNA reads TGTGCCAGCAGCCTACAAGACTGGGGGGGAGGCTACACCTTC.